The clone carrying this T cell receptor beta chain was counted between two and nine times. CDR1 is GTSNPN and CDR2 is SVGIG in the germline V gene (reference sequence). J lost 7 bases, V lost 3 bases, and 9 bases had no gene match. The CDR3 contains 13 residues. The source of the sample is a study of PD-L1 blockade in urothelial cancer. On the study more broadly: Beginning around 2014, patients received atezolizumab, given as 1,200 mg intravenously every 3 weeks. Blood analysis was done at 3 weeks (second dose) and 6 weeks after treatment began. Blood yielded a median of about 150,000 T cells per sample.

Only in-frame clones appear in the TCRdb table, and some are missing; sequencing was by immunoSEQ multiplex PCR. This table has more than 85,000 clones, 91% appearing once. This TCR derives from an elderly woman with urothelial cancer. Specimen: PBMCs, collected around atezolizumab (anti-PD-L1) treatment. The rearrangement uses TRBV30 and TRBJ2-7; 7 positions match TRBD1. The CDR3 DNA reads TGTGCCTGGAGCCGACAGGGTCTGGGAGAGCAGTACTTC. Its protein product is CAWSRQGLGEQYF.